The 12 T cell receptor beta chains listed next were all sequenced from one sample in a study of T cell repertoires in cytomegalovirus infection. TCRdb re-derived calls from the reads in MiXCR, one entry per CDR3 protein. The data hold over 250,000 distinct CDR3 sequences, with about a quarter observed a single time. Sequencing input: PBMCs. Receptors originate from a human donor in good health (CMV status not recorded). Some clones in this sample may be carry-over from other donors' samples.

This chain uses TRBV7-6 with TRBJ2-6, with D tentatively TRBD1 (5 bases). Germline V CDR1 and CDR2: SGHVS, FNYEAQ. The V end lost 7 bases, the J end lost 6 bases, and 13 bases lay between the germline ends. CDR3 length: 14 amino acids. The CDR3 nucleotides read TGTGCCAGCAAGGGGTATACTGAGGCCAACGTCCTGACTTTC. This encodes CASKGYTEANVLTF.

J is TRBJ2-1 and V is TRBV7-2; no clear D. The germline V gene encodes CDR1 SGHTA and CDR2 FQGNSA. Trimming cost V 0 bases and J 9 bases, with 9 bases left between them. CDR3 length: 13 amino acids. The CDR3 DNA is TGTGCCAGCAGCTTAGCGGTAGCTGGTGAGCAGTTCTTC. This codes for CASSLAVAGEQFF.

The rearrangement joins TRBV12-3 or TRBV12-4 to TRBJ1-1; D is undetermined. The CDR3 consists of 14 residues. V dropped 4 bases and J dropped 4 bases, with 13 bases sitting between them. The DNA of the CDR3 is TGTGCCAGCAGTTACGACATGTTGGCCACTGAAGCTTTCTTT. Translating it yields CASSYDMLATEAFF.

This clonotype was counted a few times. The chain couples TRBV5-1 to TRBJ2-1; perhaps TRBD2 as D (7 bases). This CDR3 is 15 amino acids long. Germline-derived CDR1 and CDR2 are SGHRS and YFSETQ. V lost 0 bases, J lost 6 bases, and 13 bases lay in between. Written as DNA, the CDR3 is TGCGCCAGCAGCTTGGCCTGGGGAGGGGGCAATGAGCAGTTCTTC. This sequence encodes CASSLAWGGGNEQFF.

This clonotype has just a few counts. This rearrangement joins TRBV12-3 or TRBV12-4 to TRBJ2-7; tentatively, D is TRBD2 (5 bases). Trimming pared 5 bases from V and 7 bases from J, leaving 18 bases between. The CDR3 is 14 residues long. CDR3 sequence: CASSRDTNSGEQYF. The CDR3 DNA reads TGTGCCAGCAGTCGTGACACAAACTCGGGGGAGCAGTACTTC.

This clonotype was counted many times. V is TRBV7-2 and J is TRBJ2-7; the D gene is possibly TRBD1 (6 bases). Trimming pared 5 bases from V and 3 bases from J, leaving 14 bases between. The germline CDR1 and CDR2 sequences are SGHTA and FQGNSA. The CDR3 is 14 residues long. The CDR3 here is CASSPRGPGYEQYF. The CDR3 nucleotides are TGTGCCAGCAGCCCCAGGGGACCGGGCTACGAGCAGTACTTC.

This clonotype came up many times. J is TRBJ2-7 and V is TRBV11-2; D is undetermined. V lost 5 bases, J lost 2 bases, and 10 bases lay in between. The germline CDR1 and CDR2 sequences are SGHAT and FQNNGV. CDR3 length: 13 residues. This chain's CDR3 is CASSTNLAYEQYF. In DNA form, the CDR3 reads TGTGCCAGCAGCACAAACTTGGCCTACGAGCAGTACTTC.

This clonotype was seen only a few times. The V gene is TRBV6-5, the J gene TRBJ1-1, with D perhaps matching TRBD1 (5 bases). Germline lookup yields CDR1 MNHEY and CDR2 SVGAGI. The CDR3 length is 16 residues. V was cut by 0 bases and J by 4 bases, with 15 bases left in between. The CDR3 reads CASSYSILPGGTEAFF. The CDR3 region has the DNA TGTGCCAGCAGTTACTCGATTCTCCCCGGGGGCACTGAAGCTTTCTTT.

This clonotype appeared once. The gene calls are TRBV24-1 and TRBJ2-1; 8 nucleotides line up with TRBD1. The length of the CDR3 is 15 residues. Germline-derived CDR1 and CDR2 are KGHDR and SFDVKD. V shed 4 bases and J 2 bases; nucleotides not matched to a gene: 3. The CDR3: CATSDATGAYNEQFF. CDR3 nucleotides: TGTGCCACCAGTGACGCGACAGGGGCCTACAATGAGCAGTTCTTC.

The chain carries TRBV7-9 and TRBJ2-7; 10 bases line up with TRBD2. Germline CDR1 and CDR2: SEHNR and FQNEAQ (reference sequence). There are 13 residues in the CDR3. The J segment lost 4 bases and the V segment lost 8 bases, leaving 5 bases of the junction unmatched. The CDR3 sequence: CASGGLAIYEQYF. The CDR3 nucleotides read TGTGCCAGCGGGGGACTAGCGATTTACGAGCAGTACTTC.

This clonotype has ten or more counts. The genes are TRBV28 and TRBJ2-5; no definite D call. CDR1 MDHEN and CDR2 SYDVKM come from the germline V gene. Trimming cost V 7 bases and J 4 bases, with 13 bases left between them. The CDR3 is 13 residues long. The chain's CDR3 is CASKVASGETQYF. The CDR3 DNA follows: TGTGCCAGCAAGGTGGCGTCGGGAGAGACCCAGTACTTC.

The chain is built from TRBV25-1 and TRBJ2-2; 10 positions match TRBD1. CDR3 length: 16 residues. The germline V gene has CDR1 MGHDK and CDR2 SYGVNS. The ends lost 6 bases at V and 2 bases at J; junction bases unmatched: 6. CDR3 protein: CASRPDRGPNTGELFF. For the CDR3, the DNA is TGTGCCAGCAGACCCGACAGGGGGCCCAACACCGGGGAGCTGTTTTTT.